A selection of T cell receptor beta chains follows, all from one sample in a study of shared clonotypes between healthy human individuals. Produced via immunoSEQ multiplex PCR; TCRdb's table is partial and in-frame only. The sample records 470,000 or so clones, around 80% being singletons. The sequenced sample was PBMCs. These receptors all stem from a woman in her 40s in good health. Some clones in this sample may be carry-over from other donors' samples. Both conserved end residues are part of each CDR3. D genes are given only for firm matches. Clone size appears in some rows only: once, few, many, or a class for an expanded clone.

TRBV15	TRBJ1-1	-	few	CATSRVRGMNTEAFF	TGTGCCACCAGCAGAGTGAGGGGAATGAACACTGAAGCTTTCTTT
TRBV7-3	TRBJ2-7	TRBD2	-	CASSPAGRAGSVHEQYF	TGTGCCAGCAGCCCGGCCGGGAGGGCAGGGAGTGTCCACGAGCAGTACTTC
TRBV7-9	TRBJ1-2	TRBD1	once	CASSFLSGTGDGYTF	TGTGCCAGCAGCTTCCTCTCCGGGACAGGAGATGGCTACACCTTC
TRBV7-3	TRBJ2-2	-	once	CASSLIGTGGELFF	TGTGCCAGCAGCTTAATTGGGACCGGCGGGGAGCTGTTTTTT
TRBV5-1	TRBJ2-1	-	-	CASSLALYSEQFF	TGCGCCAGCAGCTTGGCCCTGTACAGTGAGCAGTTCTTC
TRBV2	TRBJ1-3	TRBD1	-	CASSGQGTGNTIYF	TGTGCCAGCAGCGGACAGGGCACTGGAAACACCATATATTTT
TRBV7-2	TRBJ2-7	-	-	CASSPREGYEQYF	TGTGCCAGCAGCCCTCGCGAGGGGTACGAGCAGTACTTC
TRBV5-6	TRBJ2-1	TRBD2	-	CASSSSGRAHNEQFF	TGTGCCAGCAGCTCAAGCGGGAGGGCCCACAATGAGCAGTTCTTC
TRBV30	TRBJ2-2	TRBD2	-	CAYKRTRTVGELFF	TGTGCCTACAAAAGGACTAGGACGGTCGGGGAGCTGTTTTTT
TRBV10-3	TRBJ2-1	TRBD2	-	CAISGLAGVPNEQFF	TGTGCCATCAGTGGACTAGCGGGAGTGCCCAATGAGCAGTTCTTC
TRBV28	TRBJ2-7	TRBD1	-	CASSLTGKNEQYF	TGTGCCAGCAGTCTGACAGGGAAAAACGAGCAGTACTTC
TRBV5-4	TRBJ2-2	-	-	CASSYPTGELFF	TGTGCCAGCAGCTACCCGACCGGGGAGCTGTTTTTT
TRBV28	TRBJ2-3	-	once	CASSLWVGSGTDTQYF	TGTGCCAGCAGTTTATGGGTTGGCAGTGGTACAGATACGCAGTATTTT
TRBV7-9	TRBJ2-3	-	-	CASSLERDTQYF	TGTGCCAGCAGCTTAGAACGGGATACGCAGTATTTT
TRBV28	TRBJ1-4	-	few	CASSLGWQQETNEKLFF	TGTGCCAGCAGTTTAGGGTGGCAACAGGAGACTAATGAAAAACTGTTTTTT
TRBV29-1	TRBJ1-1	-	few	CSALGEFGGEAFF	TGCAGCGCCCTCGGAGAGTTTGGGGGTGAAGCTTTCTTT
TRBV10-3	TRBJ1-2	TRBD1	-	CAIKLGTGDNKDYGYTF	TGTGCCATCAAGTTGGGCACAGGGGATAACAAAGACTATGGCTACACCTTC
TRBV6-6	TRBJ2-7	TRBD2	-	CASSTGLAGVAEQYF	TGTGCCAGCAGTACTGGACTAGCGGGAGTCGCCGAGCAGTACTTC
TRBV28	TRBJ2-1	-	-	CASRTSLGYNEQFF	TGTGCCAGCAGGACATCCTTAGGCTACAATGAGCAGTTCTTC
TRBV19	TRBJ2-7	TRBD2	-	CASRGATSGIYEQYF	TGTGCCAGTAGAGGGGCGACTAGCGGGATTTACGAGCAGTACTTC
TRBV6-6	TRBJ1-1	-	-	CASSSRAANTEAFF	TGTGCCAGCAGTTCCCGGGCGGCGAACACTGAAGCTTTCTTT
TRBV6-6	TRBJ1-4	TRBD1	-	CASSRGQGGEKLFF	TGTGCCAGCAGCCGAGGACAGGGAGGGGAAAAACTGTTTTTT
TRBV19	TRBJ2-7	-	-	CASSTAHEQYF	TGTGCCAGTAGCACAGCACACGAGCAGTACTTC
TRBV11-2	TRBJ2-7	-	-	CASSPVHSRPTYEQYF	TGTGCCAGCAGCCCAGTCCATAGCAGGCCGACCTACGAGCAGTACTTC
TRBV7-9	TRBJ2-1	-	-	CASSFNGEQFF	TGTGCCAGCAGCTTTAACGGAGAGCAGTTCTTC
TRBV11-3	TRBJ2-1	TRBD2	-	CASSLEGLAGNGQFF	TGTGCCAGCAGCTTAGAGGGCCTAGCGGGAAATGGGCAGTTCTTC
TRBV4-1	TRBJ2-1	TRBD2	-	CASSQVLAGLASHEQFF	TGCGCCAGCAGCCAAGTTCTGGCGGGACTAGCGTCCCATGAGCAGTTCTTC
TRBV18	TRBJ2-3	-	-	CASSPVRETDTQYF	TGTGCCAGCTCACCTGTGAGGGAGACAGATACGCAGTATTTT
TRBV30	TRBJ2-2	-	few	CAWRVQGTGELFF	TGTGCCTGGAGGGTACAGGGCACCGGGGAGCTGTTTTTT
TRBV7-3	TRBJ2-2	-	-	CASSLNMREVPGELFF	TGTGCCAGCAGCTTAAACATGAGGGAAGTACCCGGGGAGCTGTTTTTT
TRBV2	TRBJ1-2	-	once	CASSIGTPYGYTF	TGTGCCAGCAGCATCGGGACTCCCTATGGCTACACCTTC
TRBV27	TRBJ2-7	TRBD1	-	CASSIRTGGRHEQYF	TGTGCCAGCAGTATACGGACAGGGGGCAGACACGAGCAGTACTTC
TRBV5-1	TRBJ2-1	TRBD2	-	CASSFSGRAYNEQFF	TGCGCCAGCAGCTTTAGCGGGAGGGCCTACAATGAGCAGTTCTTC
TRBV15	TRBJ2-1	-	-	CATSRPGNEQFF	TGTGCCACCAGCAGACCGGGGAATGAGCAGTTCTTC
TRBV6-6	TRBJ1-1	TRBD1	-	CASSTGTGRDTEAFF	TGTGCCAGCAGCACAGGGACAGGGAGGGACACTGAAGCTTTCTTT
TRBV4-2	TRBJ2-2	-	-	CASSGRRGTNTGELFF	TGTGCCAGCAGCGGACGTCGAGGGACTAACACCGGGGAGCTGTTTTTT
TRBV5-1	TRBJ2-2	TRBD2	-	CASSLGLANTGELFF	TGCGCCAGCAGCCTAGGACTAGCGAACACCGGGGAGCTGTTTTTT
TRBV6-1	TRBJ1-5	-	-	CASSELGHENQPQHF	TGTGCCAGCAGTGAATTGGGACACGAAAATCAGCCCCAGCATTTT
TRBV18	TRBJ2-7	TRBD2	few	CASSSSGGNYEQYF	TGTGCCAGCTCATCATCGGGGGGAAACTACGAGCAGTACTTC
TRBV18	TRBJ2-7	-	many	CASSPWIPSANEQYF	TGTGCCAGCTCACCATGGATTCCTAGCGCCAACGAGCAGTACTTC
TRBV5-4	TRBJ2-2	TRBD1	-	CASSPRTGVYTGELFF	TGTGCCAGCAGCCCACGGACAGGGGTCTACACCGGGGAGCTGTTTTTT
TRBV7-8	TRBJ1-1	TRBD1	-	CASSTRQGEAFF	TGTGCCAGCAGCACCCGACAGGGTGAAGCTTTCTTT
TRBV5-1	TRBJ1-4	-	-	CASSTDGNEKLFF	TGCGCCAGCAGCACGGACGGCAATGAAAAACTGTTTTTT
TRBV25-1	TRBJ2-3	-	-	CASSGFPAGADTQYF	TGTGCCAGCAGTGGCTTCCCCGCGGGCGCAGATACGCAGTATTTT
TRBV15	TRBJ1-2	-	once	CATSRDLQRGYTF	TGTGCCACCAGCAGAGATTTACAGCGCGGCTACACCTTC